Below, 5 T cell receptor beta chains from the same sample are listed, as sequenced in a study of blood T cell repertoires in COVID-19. Sequencing used immunoSEQ multiplex PCR; TCRdb keeps in-frame clones, though not all of them. The sample holds about 460,000 clones; less than 90% are singletons and the top ten take approximately 8%. The sequenced sample consisted of PBMCs or T cells enriched from blood (not recorded which). These receptors were collected from a woman aged 55-69 years who had recovered from COVID-19.

The CDR3 reads CAISLQGGGNQPQHF. Here the CDR3 DNA reads TGTGCCATCAGCCTCCAGGGCGGCGGCAATCAGCCCCAGCATTTT. The rearrangement joins TRBV10-3 to TRBJ1-5, with a tentative D call TRBD1 (5 bases). This CDR3 has 15 amino acids. Germline CDR1 is ENHRY and CDR2 is SYGVKD. Trimming removed 6 bases from V and 2 bases from J, with 14 bases in between.

The chain employs TRBV30 and TRBJ1-5; possibly TRBD1 for D (6 bases). The V end lost 0 bases, the J end lost 7 bases, and 13 bases lay between the germline ends. In germline, CDR1 is GTSNPN, CDR2 SVGIG (reference sequence). The CDR3 is made up of 14 amino acids. The CDR3 DNA follows: TGTGCCTGGAGTGTGGACCGGGGACACCAGCCCCAGCATTTT. It specifies CAWSVDRGHQPQHF.

This clone appeared a single time. V is TRBV11-2 and J is TRBJ1-3; 8 nucleotides agree with TRBD1. Germline assignment: CDR1 SGHAT and CDR2 FQNNGV. The CDR3 contains 14 residues. The trim removed 5 bases at V and 7 bases at J, leaving 7 bases unmatched. DNA of the CDR3: TGTGCCAGCAGCCCTACCCGGACAGGGAACACCATATATTTT. It codes for CASSPTRTGNTIYF.

The gene calls are TRBV10-2 and TRBJ2-2; 7 bases align to TRBD2. Trimming cost V 6 bases and J 1 base; bases outside gene matches: 2. The germline CDR1 and CDR2 sequences are WSHSY and SAAADI. This CDR3 is built from 14 residues. For the CDR3, the DNA is TGCGCCAGCAGGACGGGGGGGAACACCGGGGAGCTGTTTTTT. It encodes CASRTGGNTGELFF.

The chain recombines TRBV4-1 with TRBJ1-3; 7 positions agree with TRBD1. From germline, CDR1 is MGHRA and CDR2 YSYEKL. This CDR3 comprises 16 residues. Trimming at V came to 1 base and at J to 3 bases, leaving 6 bases not matched to a gene. CDR3 region: CASSQVVDRIGNTIYF. The CDR3 DNA sequence: TGCGCCAGCAGCCAAGTCGTGGACAGGATTGGAAACACCATATATTTT.